This T cell receptor beta chain was recorded in a study of neurological immune-mediated disorders. J lost 4 bases, V lost 8 bases, and 16 bases had no gene match. This CDR3 is built from 15 residues. The V gene's germline CDR1 is DFQATT and CDR2 SNEGSKA (reference sequence). One entry per CDR3 protein results from TCRdb running MiXCR on the 5' RACE reads. The sample includes more than 45,000 distinct CDR3 sequences, around 4% of them seen just once. Regarding the study as a whole: Private repertoires in all groups were suggested by the finding that expanded clones across subjects shared no CDR3 amino acid sequences.

This clonotype has a count of ten or more. What it recognizes is unknown. Material: PBMCs. The TCR originated in a man aged 25 to 40 with multiple sclerosis. The rearrangement uses TRBV20-1 and TRBJ1-2; TRBD1 matches at 7 bases. The CDR3 bases are TGCAGTTCTTCACCGGGACAGTCGAACCCCTATGGCTACACCTTC. Its translation: CSSSPGQSNPYGYTF.